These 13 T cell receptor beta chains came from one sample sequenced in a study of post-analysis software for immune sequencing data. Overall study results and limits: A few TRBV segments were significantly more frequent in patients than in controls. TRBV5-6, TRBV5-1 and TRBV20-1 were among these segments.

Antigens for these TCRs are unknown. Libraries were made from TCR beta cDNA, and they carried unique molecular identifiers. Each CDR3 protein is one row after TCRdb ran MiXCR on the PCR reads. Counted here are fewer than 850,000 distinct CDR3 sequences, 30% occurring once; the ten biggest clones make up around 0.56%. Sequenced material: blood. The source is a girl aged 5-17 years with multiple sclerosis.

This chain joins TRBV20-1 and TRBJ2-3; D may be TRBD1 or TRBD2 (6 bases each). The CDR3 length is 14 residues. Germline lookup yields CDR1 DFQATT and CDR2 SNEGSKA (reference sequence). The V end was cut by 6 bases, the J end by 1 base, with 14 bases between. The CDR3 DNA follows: TGCAGTGCGGGGGAAGGGGGGCGCACAGATACGCAGTATTTT. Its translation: CSAGEGGRTDTQYF.

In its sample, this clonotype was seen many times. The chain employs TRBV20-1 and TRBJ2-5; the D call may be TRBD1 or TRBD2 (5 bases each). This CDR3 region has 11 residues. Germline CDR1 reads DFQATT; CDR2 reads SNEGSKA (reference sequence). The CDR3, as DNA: TGCAGCGCAGGGCGCGGGGAGACCCAGTACTTC. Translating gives CSAGRGETQYF.

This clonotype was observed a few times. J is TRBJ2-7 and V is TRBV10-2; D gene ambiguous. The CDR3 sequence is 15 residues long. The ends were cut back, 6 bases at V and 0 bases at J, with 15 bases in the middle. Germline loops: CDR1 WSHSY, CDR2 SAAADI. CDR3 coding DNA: TGCGCCAGCAGCCCCGGTTGGGGTCTCTCCTACGAGCAGTACTTC. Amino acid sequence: CASSPGWGLSYEQYF.

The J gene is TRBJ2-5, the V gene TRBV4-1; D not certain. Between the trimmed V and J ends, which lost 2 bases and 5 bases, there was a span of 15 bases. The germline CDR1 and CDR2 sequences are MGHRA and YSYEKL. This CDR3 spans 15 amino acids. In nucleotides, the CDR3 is TGCGCCAGCAGCCAAAGTTCTATTCCGCCCGAGACCCAGTACTTC. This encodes CASSQSSIPPETQYF.

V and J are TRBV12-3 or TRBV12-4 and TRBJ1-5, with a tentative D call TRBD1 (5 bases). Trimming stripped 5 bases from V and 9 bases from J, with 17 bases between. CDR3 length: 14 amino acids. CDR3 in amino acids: CASSDGMSGLPQHF. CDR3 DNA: TGTGCCAGCAGTGACGGTATGTCGGGGCTGCCCCAGCATTTT.

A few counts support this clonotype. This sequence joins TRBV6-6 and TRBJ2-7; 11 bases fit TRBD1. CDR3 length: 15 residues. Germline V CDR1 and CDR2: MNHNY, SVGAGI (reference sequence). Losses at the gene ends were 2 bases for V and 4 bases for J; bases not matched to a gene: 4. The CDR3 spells CASSYLGQGAYEQYF. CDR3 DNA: TGTGCCAGCAGTTACCTCGGACAGGGGGCGTACGAGCAGTACTTC.

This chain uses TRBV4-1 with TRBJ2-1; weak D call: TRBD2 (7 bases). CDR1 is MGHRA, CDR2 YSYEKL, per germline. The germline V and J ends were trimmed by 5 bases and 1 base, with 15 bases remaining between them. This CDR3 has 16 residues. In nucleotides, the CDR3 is TGCGCCAGCAGCGAGCTGGGGGGGCTATCCTACAATGAGCAGTTCTTC. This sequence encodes CASSELGGLSYNEQFF.

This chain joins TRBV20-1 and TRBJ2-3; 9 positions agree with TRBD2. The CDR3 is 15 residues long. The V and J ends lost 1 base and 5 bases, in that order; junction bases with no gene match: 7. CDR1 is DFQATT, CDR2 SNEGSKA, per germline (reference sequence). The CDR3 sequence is CSARALGTSLDTQYF. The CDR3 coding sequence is TGCAGTGCTAGAGCTTTGGGGACTAGCTTAGATACGCAGTATTTT.

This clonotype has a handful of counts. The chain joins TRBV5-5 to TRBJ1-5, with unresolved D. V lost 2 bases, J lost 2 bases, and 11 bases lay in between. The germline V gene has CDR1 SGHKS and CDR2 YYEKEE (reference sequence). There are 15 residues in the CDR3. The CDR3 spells CASSFLAPGNQPQHF. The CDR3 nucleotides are TGTGCCAGCAGCTTTTTGGCCCCTGGCAATCAGCCCCAGCATTTT.

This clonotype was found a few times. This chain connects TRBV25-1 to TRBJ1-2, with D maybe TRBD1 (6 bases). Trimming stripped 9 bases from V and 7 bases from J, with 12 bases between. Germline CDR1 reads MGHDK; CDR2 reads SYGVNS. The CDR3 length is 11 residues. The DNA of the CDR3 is TGTGCCAGTTGGGGGGCGCGTGGCTACACCTTC. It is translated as CASWGARGYTF.

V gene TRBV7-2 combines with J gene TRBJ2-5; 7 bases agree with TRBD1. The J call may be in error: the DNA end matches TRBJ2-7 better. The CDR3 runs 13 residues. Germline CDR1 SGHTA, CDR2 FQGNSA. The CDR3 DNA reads TGTGCCAGCGGACAGGTGCATGTGGACGAGCAGTACTTC. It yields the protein CASGQVHVDEQYF.

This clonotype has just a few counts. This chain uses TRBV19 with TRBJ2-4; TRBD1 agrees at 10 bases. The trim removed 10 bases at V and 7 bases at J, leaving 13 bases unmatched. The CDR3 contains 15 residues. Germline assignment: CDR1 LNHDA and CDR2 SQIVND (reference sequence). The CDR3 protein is CATSPDRGRGNIQYF. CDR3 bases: TGTGCCACCTCACCCGACAGGGGGCGAGGGAACATTCAGTACTTC.

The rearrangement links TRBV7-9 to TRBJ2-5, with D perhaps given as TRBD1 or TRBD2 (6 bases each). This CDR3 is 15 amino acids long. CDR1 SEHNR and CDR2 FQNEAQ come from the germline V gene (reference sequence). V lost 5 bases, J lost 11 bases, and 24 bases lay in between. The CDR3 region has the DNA TGTGCCAGCAGCCAGACAGGCGCGGGATGGGGTGAGCAGTACTTC. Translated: CASSQTGAGWGEQYF.